Presented here are 8 T cell receptor beta chains from one specimen sequenced in a study of T-cell reconstitution after alpha-beta-depleted transplantation in children. Researchers prepared the TCRbeta library using unique molecular identifiers, the study reports. TCRdb called the PCR reads again in MiXCR, with one record for every CDR3 protein. Altogether hundreds of thousands of distinct CDR3 sequences are present, around 12% being singletons, with the ten largest covering 0.79%. The source was PBMCs, collected before TCRalphabeta/CD19-depleted stem cell transplant. These receptors all stem from a girl aged 2 to 9 with congenital amegakaryocytic thrombocytopenia, due to receive a stem cell transplant.

This clonotype has a count of ten or more. The gene calls are TRBV6-6 and TRBJ2-7; perhaps TRBD1 as D (6 bases). This CDR3 spans 13 amino acids. V was trimmed by 8 bases and J by 1 base, leaving 12 bases between them. In germline, CDR1 is MNHNY, CDR2 SVGAGI (reference sequence). The CDR3 sequence is CASRDTASYEQYF. DNA for the CDR3: TGTGCCAGCCGGGACACAGCTTCCTACGAGCAGTACTTC.

The chain carries TRBV7-6 and TRBJ1-1; D not certain. The V gene's germline CDR1 is SGHVS and CDR2 FNYEAQ. This CDR3 region has 15 residues. V was trimmed by 1 base and J by 0 bases, leaving 9 bases between them. The CDR3 reads CASSLGPAMNTEAFF. The CDR3 DNA sequence: TGTGCCAGCAGCTTAGGACCGGCGATGAACACTGAAGCTTTCTTT.

Comment on this clonotype: A clone one base away is much larger, so this may be a read error. The chain combines TRBV12-3 or TRBV12-4 with TRBJ1-1, with D possibly being TRBD1 (5 bases). The CDR3 is 14 amino acids. The CDR3 reads CASSFSQGSTEASF. CDR3 DNA sequence: TGTGCCAGCAGTTTTAGCCAGGGCTCCACTGAAGCTTCCTTT.

This clonotype was counted many times. This chain uses TRBV5-1 with TRBJ2-1; 11 bases fit TRBD2. Germline-derived CDR1 and CDR2 are SGHRS and YFSETQ. CDR3 length: 17 residues. Unmatched junction bases numbered 8, after V lost 0 bases and J lost 6 bases. CDR3 in DNA: TGCGCCAGCAGCTTGGTGATCGGGACTAGCGGATTCAATGAGCAGTTCTTC. This gives the protein CASSLVIGTSGFNEQFF.

This clonotype was seen a few times. The V gene is TRBV20-1, the J gene TRBJ2-1; TRBD2 matches at 11 bases. The germline CDR1 and CDR2 sequences are DFQATT and SNEGSKA (reference sequence). J gave up 12 bases and V 0 bases, and 13 bases lay outside the gene matches. This CDR3 spans 16 amino acids. The CDR3 bases are TGCAGTGCTAGAGATCCGGCTAGCGGGAGGTTCGGGTGGCAGTTCTTC. This codes for CSARDPASGRFGWQFF.

This clonotype was counted a few times. This rearrangement joins TRBV29-1 to TRBJ2-7; TRBD1 matches at 10 bases. This CDR3 has 14 amino acids. Trimming at V came to 1 base and at J to 7 bases, leaving 7 bases not matched to a gene. CDR1 is SQVTM, CDR2 ANQGSEA, per germline. CDR3 residues: CSVEADRGLREQYF. The CDR3 nucleotides are TGCAGCGTTGAAGCCGACAGGGGGCTAAGGGAGCAGTACTTC.

The chain joins TRBV20-1 to TRBJ1-6; 8 nucleotides line up with TRBD1. The germline CDR1 and CDR2 sequences are DFQATT and SNEGSKA (reference sequence). The CDR3 has 14 residues. The junction had 7 bases not matched to a gene; V was cut back by 0 bases and J by 12 bases. CDR3 residues: CSARERTGWLPLHF. The CDR3 DNA sequence: TGCAGTGCTAGAGAAAGGACAGGGTGGTTACCCCTCCACTTT.

A few counts support this clonotype. The rearrangement links TRBV7-6 to TRBJ2-7; TRBD2 aligns across 10 bases. Germline V gene sequence: CDR1 SGHVS, CDR2 FNYEAQ. The CDR3 spans 16 residues. V trimming: 1 base; J trimming: 0 bases; junction bases outside the gene matches: 3. DNA of the CDR3: TGTGCCAGCAGCTTAGAGGCTAGCGGGGGCTCCTACGAGCAGTACTTC. It yields the protein CASSLEASGGSYEQYF.